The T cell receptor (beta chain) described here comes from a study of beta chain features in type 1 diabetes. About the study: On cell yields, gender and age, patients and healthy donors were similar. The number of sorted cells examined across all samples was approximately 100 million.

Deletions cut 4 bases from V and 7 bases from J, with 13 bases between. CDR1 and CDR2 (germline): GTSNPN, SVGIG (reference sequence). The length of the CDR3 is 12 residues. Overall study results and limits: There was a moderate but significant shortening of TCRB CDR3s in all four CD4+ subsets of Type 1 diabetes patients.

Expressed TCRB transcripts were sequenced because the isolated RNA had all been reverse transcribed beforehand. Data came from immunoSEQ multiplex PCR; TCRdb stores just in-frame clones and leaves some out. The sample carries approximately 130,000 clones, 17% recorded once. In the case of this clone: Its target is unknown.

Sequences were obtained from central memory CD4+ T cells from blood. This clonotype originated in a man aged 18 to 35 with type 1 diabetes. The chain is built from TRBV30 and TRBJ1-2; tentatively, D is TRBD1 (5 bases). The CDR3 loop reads CAWNPGLTGYTF. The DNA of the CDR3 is TGTGCCTGGAACCCAGGGCTCACTGGCTACACCTTC.